In this sample, the clone carrying this TCR beta chain turned up a few times. As yet, its antigen is unknown. This record belongs to a study of OX40 agonist ivuxolimab in advanced cancers. Study background: One hepatocellular carcinoma and two cutaneous melanoma patients partially responded.

Libraries were prepared by immunoSEQ multiplex PCR; TCRdb keeps only in-frame clonotypes and omits some of them. The data contain 60,000 or so clones, roughly nine tenths of them seen just once; the ten biggest clones take up approximately 0.8%. The study, taken as a whole, reports: Expansion of clones was among the lowest in partial responders at 0.1-3.0 mg/kg.

V lost 6 bases, J lost 3 bases, and 11 bases stayed unmatched. The CDR3 spans 16 residues. Germline CDR1 is MDHEN and CDR2 is SYDVKM. V gene TRBV28 combines with J gene TRBJ1-1; 9 bases line up with TRBD1. The TCR comes from an adult with an advanced solid tumor such as melanoma, head and neck, liver or kidney cancer. The material sequenced was CD4+ or CD8+ T cells sorted from blood, taken in a trial of the OX40 agonist ivuxolimab. This chain's CDR3 is CASRGDRGYKDTEAFF. CDR3 sequence (DNA): TGTGCCAGCAGGGGTGACAGGGGGTATAAGGACACTGAAGCTTTCTTT.